This T cell receptor beta chain appears in the sequencing data of a study of T cells in localized non-small cell lung cancer. Study-level results: Among the tissues sampled, uninvolved adjacent lung had the highest T cell clonality, above tumor.

This clone was seen a single time. Antigen: not known. Per the germline V gene, CDR1 is SGHVS and CDR2 is FNYEAQ. The J segment lost 4 bases and the V segment lost 4 bases, leaving 7 bases of the junction unmatched. The CDR3 has 16 amino acids. Profiled with immunoSEQ multiplex PCR; TCRdb holds only in-frame clones, not every one. The sample shows about 20,000 clones, 87% of them seen only once. This TCR derives from a man between 40 and 69 years old with stage II squamous cell lung carcinoma. The sample in question was PBMCs, obtained before any cancer treatment. The rearrangement joins TRBV7-6 to TRBJ2-2; 9 bases align to TRBD2. The CDR3, as DNA: TGTGCCAGCAGCTCGGCGGGAGGGGGATCCACCGGGGAGCTGTTTTTT. As protein: CASSSAGGGSTGELFF.